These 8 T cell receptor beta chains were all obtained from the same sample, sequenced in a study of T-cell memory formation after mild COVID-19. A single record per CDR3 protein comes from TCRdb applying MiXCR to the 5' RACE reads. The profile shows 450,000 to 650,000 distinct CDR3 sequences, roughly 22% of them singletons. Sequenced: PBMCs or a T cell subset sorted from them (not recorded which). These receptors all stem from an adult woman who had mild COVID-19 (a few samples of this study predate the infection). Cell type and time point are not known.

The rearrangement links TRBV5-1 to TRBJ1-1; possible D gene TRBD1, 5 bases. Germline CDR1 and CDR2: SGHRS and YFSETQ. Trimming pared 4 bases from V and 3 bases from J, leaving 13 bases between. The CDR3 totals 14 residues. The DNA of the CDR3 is TGCGCCAGCAGCGAATTAGGCAGGGACACTGAAGCTTTCTTT. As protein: CASSELGRDTEAFF.

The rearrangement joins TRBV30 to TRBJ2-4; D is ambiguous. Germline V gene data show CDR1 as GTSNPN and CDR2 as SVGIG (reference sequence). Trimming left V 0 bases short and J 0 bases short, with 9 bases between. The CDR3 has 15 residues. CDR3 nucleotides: TGTGCCTGGAGTGTTGCCCTGTTAGCCAAAAACATTCAGTACTTC. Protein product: CAWSVALLAKNIQYF.

The CDR3 sequence is CARDFYRTEAFF. The CDR3 DNA sequence: TGTGCCAGGGATTTTTATCGGACTGAAGCTTTCTTT. The chain recombines TRBV9 with TRBJ1-1; unclear D gene. The CDR3 runs 12 residues. V was shortened by 8 bases and J by 5 bases, with 13 bases between the two germline ends. Germline values: CDR1 SGDLS, CDR2 YYNGEE. The variable domain in full, with the rest retrieved from reference TRBV9 and TRBJ1-1, is DSGVTQTPKHLITATGQRVTLRCSPRSGDLSVYWYQQSLDQGLQFLIQYYNGEERAKGNILERFSAQQFPDLHSELNLSSLELGDSALYFCARDFYRTEAFFGQGTRLTVV.

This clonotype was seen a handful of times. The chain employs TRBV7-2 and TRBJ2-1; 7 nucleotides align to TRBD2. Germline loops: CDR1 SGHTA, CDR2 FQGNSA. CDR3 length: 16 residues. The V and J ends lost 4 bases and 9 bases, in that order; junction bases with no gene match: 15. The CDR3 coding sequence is TGTGCCAGCAGCTCCAGAGCCACAAGGTCTAGCGGTGAGCAGTTCTTC. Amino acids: CASSSRATRSSGEQFF. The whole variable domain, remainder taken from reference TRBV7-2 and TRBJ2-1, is GAGVSQSPSNKVTEKGKDVELRCDPISGHTALYWYRQSLGQGLEFLIYFQGNSAPDKSGLPSDRFSAERTGGSVSTLTIQRTQQEDSAVYLCASSSRATRSSGEQFFGPGTRLTVL.

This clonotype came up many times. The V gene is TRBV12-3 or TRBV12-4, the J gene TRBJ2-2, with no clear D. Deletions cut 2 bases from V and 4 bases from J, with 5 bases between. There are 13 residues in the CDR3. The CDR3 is CASSLMGTGELFF. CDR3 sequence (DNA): TGTGCCAGCAGTTTAATGGGCACCGGGGAGCTGTTTTTT.

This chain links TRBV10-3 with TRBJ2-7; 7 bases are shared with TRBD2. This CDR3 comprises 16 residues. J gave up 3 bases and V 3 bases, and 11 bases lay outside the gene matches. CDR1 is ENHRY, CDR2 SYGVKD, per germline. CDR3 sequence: CAISEGAGAPNYEQYF. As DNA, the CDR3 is TGTGCCATCAGTGAAGGGGCGGGAGCCCCCAACTACGAGCAGTACTTC.

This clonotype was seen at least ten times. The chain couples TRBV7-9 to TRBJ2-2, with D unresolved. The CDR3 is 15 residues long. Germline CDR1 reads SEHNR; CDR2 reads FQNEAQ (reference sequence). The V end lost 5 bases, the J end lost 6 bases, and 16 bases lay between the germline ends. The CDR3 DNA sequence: TGTGCCAGCAGCCCCGGAGTCCGGTGGCCCGGGGAGCTGTTTTTT. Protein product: CASSPGVRWPGELFF.

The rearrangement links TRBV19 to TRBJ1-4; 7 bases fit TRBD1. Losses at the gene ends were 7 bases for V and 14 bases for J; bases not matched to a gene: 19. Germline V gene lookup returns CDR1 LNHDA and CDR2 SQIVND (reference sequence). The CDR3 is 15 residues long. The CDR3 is CASINAWDSPRGLFF. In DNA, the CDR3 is TGTGCCAGTATCAACGCATGGGACAGTCCGAGAGGCCTGTTTTTT.